Described below is a single TCR beta chain sequence and its context. Its antigen remains unidentified. There are 14 residues in the CDR3. The germline gives CDR1 MNHEY, CDR2 SMNVEV (reference sequence). V trimming: 3 bases; J trimming: 0 bases; junction bases outside the gene matches: 2. The data stem from a study of T cell responses to AZD1222 COVID-19 vaccine. Overall study results and limits: None of the repertoires were sampled until the peak T cell response had passed. Regions 160-218 and 743-854 held dominance among vaccine-associated CD4 TCRs, which spanned spike. The study identified only a handful of AZD1222 recipients as seropositive at baseline.

Produced via immunoSEQ multiplex PCR; TCRdb's table is partial and in-frame only. The sample includes some 150,000 clones, 90% of them seen just once. The chain uses TRBV27 and TRBJ2-7; 7 bases align to TRBD1. Material: peripheral blood, obtained 28 days after the second AZD1222 dose. This sequence was found in an adult who received the AZD1222 COVID-19 vaccine. CDR3 residues: CASSFGDSSYEQYF. Written as DNA, the CDR3 is TGTGCCAGCAGTTTCGGGGACAGCTCCTACGAGCAGTACTTC.